This TCR beta chain was captured by sequencing in a study of blood T cell repertoires in COVID-19. Study-wide context: T cells, B-cell-depleted T cells, or PBMCs supplied cDNA or gDNA.

The J segment lost 0 bases and the V segment lost 4 bases, leaving 5 bases of the junction unmatched. CDR1 is LNHDA and CDR2 is SQIVND in the germline V gene (reference sequence). The length of the CDR3 is 16 residues. The authors' processing: For nucleated cells, counts were estimated from reference gene primer amplification. Assay: immunoSEQ multiplex PCR; the TCRdb copy retains only in-frame clones and omits some. The V and J calls and the clone size are those of that table, but D and trimming were determined from the DNA. This table holds approximately 97,000 clones, almost 80% found once. The clonotype comes from a man in his 60s with active or convalescent COVID-19. The chain joins TRBV19 to TRBJ2-2; TRBD2 matches 7 bases. Sequenced material: peripheral blood. The CDR3 nucleotides read TGTGCCAGTAGTAGTCCCGGGAGGACGAACACCGGGGAGCTGTTTTTT. This gives the protein CASSSPGRTNTGELFF.